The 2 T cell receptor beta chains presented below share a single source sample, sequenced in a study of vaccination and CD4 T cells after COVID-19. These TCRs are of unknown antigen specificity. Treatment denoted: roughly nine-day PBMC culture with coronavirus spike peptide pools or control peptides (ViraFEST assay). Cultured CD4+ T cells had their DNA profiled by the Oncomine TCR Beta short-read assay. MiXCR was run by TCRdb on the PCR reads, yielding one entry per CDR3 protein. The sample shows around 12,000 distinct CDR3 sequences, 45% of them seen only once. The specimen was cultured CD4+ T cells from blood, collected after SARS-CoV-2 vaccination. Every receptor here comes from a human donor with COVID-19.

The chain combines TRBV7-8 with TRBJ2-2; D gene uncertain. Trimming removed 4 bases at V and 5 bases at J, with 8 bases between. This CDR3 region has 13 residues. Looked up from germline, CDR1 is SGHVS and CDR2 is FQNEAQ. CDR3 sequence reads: CASSSRPTGELFF. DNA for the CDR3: TGTGCCAGCAGCTCCCGCCCAACCGGGGAGCTGTTTTTT. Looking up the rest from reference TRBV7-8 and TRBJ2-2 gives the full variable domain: GAGVSQSPRYKVAKRGQDVALRCDPISGHVSLFWYQQALGQGPEFLTYFQNEAQLDKSGLPSDRFFAERPEGSVSTLKIQRTQQEDSAVYLCASSSRPTGELFFGEGSRLTVL.

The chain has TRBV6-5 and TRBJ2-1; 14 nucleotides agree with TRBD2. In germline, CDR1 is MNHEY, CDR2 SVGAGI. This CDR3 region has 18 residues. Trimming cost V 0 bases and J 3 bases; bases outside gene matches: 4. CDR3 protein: CASSYSGLAGVSYNEQFF. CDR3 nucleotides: TGTGCCAGCAGTTACTCGGGACTAGCGGGGGTGAGCTACAATGAGCAGTTCTTC.